This T cell receptor beta chain was recorded in a study of tumor and adjacent non-tumor tissue in lung cancer. At the level of the study: About 4.2 million productive TCRbeta reads were obtained per sample on average. Study outcomes and limitations: TCR diversity was significantly greater in tumor than normal lung tissue. Normal lung showed higher cumulative top 100 clone frequency than tumor. Higher tumor TCR diversity was associated with shorter survival.

TCRbeta libraries were built with three rounds of nested PCR, modified from ARM-PCR. Using its own MiXCR run on the multiplex PCR reads, TCRdb lists one record per CDR3 protein. The repertoire holds 90,000 to 100,000 distinct CDR3 sequences, with 80% as singletons. In regard to this clonotype: The antigen is undetermined.

CDR1 is SQVTM, CDR2 ANQGSEA, per germline. The CDR3 length is 14 residues. This sample's RNA came from whole unsorted tissue. More than 3 cm separated this lung sample from the edge of the tumor. The V call is TRBV29-1, the J call TRBJ2-5; D is possibly TRBD1 or TRBD2 (5 bases each). This receptor was identified in a man in his 60s with small cell lung cancer. The sequenced sample consisted of distant non-tumor lung tissue. The CDR3 loop is CSIDKRGRQETQYF. The CDR3 DNA is TGCAGTATTGATAAGAGGGGCCGCCAAGAGACCCAGTACTTC.